This TCR beta chain appears in the sequencing data of a study of blood T cell repertoires in COVID-19. Only one count was recorded for this clone. Sequencing used immunoSEQ multiplex PCR; TCRdb keeps in-frame clones, though not all of them. This sample has around 280,000 clones, with almost 90% found just once. The study drew participants aged about 18 to 89 years from some 23 US areas. Membership in each cohort depended on participant-reported clinical history. The specimen sequenced was PBMCs or T cells enriched from blood (not recorded which). The TCR was taken from a woman between 18 and 29 years old with acute COVID-19.

The CDR3 region has the DNA TGTGCCAGCAGCAGGGGACTAGCGGGAGGGCCAGGGGAGCAGTACTTC. This codes for CASSRGLAGGPGEQYF. The chain carries TRBV7-2 and TRBJ2-7; 16 bases match TRBD2. The CDR3 totals 16 residues. Germline CDR1 and CDR2: SGHTA and FQGNSA. The trim removed 5 bases at V and 7 bases at J, leaving 8 bases unmatched.